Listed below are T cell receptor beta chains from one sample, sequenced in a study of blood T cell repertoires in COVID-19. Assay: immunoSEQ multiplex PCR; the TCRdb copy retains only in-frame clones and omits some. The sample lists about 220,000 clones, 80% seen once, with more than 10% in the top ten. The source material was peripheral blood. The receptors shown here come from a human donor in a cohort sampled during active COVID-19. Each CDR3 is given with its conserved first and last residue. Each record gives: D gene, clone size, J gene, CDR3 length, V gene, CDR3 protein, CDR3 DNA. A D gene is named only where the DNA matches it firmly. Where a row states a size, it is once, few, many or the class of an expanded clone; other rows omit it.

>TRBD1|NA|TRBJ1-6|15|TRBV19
CASKEDRGNNSPLHF
TGTGCCAGTAAAGAGGACAGGGGTAATAATTCACCCCTCCACTTT
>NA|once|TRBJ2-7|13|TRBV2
CASSLRELVEQYF
TGTGCCAGCAGTCTCCGGGAACTGGTCGAGCAGTACTTC
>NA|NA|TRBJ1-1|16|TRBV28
CASSSYGGLMNTEAFF
TGTGCCAGCAGCAGCTACGGGGGTCTGATGAACACTGAAGCTTTCTTT
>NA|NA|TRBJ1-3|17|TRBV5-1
CASSLEAATAGRNTIYF
TGCGCCAGCAGCTTGGAGGCGGCTACCGCTGGTCGGAACACCATATATTTT
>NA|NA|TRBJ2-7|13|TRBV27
CASSLSSGYEQYF
TGTGCCAGCAGTTTATCCTCGGGATACGAGCAGTACTTC
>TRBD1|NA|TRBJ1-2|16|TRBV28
CASSLNRQGAFYGYTF
TGTGCCAGCAGTTTAAATCGGCAGGGGGCTTTCTATGGCTACACCTTC
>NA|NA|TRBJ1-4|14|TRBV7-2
CASSLASGVEKLFF
TGTGCCAGCAGCTTAGCCTCAGGGGTTGAAAAACTGTTTTTT
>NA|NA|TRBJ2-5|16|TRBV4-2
CASSQVAPVSRETQYF
TGTGCCAGCAGCCAAGTAGCCCCCGTTAGCCGAGAGACCCAGTACTTC
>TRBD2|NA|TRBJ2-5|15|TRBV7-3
CASSSQLAGGGTQYF
TGTGCCAGCAGTTCCCAGCTAGCGGGGGGAGGGACCCAGTACTTC
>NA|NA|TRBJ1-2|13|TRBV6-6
CASSYSRQGGYTF
TGTGCCAGCAGTTACTCGAGGCAGGGAGGCTACACCTTC
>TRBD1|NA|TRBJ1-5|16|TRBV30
CAWSTGGQDSNQPQHF
TGTGCCTGGAGTACCGGGGGACAGGATAGCAATCAGCCCCAGCATTTT
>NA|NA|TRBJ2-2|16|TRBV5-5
CASSNAGQPNTGELFF
TGTGCCAGCAGTAATGCGGGACAGCCAAACACCGGGGAGCTGTTTTTT
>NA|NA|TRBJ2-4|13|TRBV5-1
CASSLAGENIQYF
TGCGCCAGCAGCTTGGCCGGGGAAAACATTCAGTACTTC
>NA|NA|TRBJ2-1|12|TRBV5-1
CASSLDGNEQFF
TGCGCCAGCAGCTTAGACGGGAATGAGCAGTTCTTC
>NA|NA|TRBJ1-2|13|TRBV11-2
CASSLQGRDGYTF
TGTGCCAGCAGCTTACAGGGGAGGGATGGCTACACCTTC
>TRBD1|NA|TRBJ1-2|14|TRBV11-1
CASSYTGTGEGYTF
TGTGCCAGCAGCTATACCGGGACAGGGGAAGGCTACACCTTC
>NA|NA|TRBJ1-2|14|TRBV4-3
CASSQDGGFGGYTF
TGCGCCAGCAGCCAAGATGGAGGGTTTGGTGGCTACACCTTC
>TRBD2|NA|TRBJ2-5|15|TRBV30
CAWSVGASGGETQYF
TGTGCCTGGAGTGTAGGTGCTAGCGGGGGAGAGACCCAGTACTTC
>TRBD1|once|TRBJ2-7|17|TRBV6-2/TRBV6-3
CASSRFPPGQTSYEQYF
TGTGCCAGCAGCCGTTTTCCCCCGGGACAGACCTCCTACGAGCAGTACTTC
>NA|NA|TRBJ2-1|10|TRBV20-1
CSASHSEQFF
TGCAGTGCCTCCCACAGTGAGCAGTTCTTC
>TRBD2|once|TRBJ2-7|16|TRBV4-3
CASSPQAGGEAREQYF
TGCGCCAGCAGCCCCCAAGCGGGAGGGGAGGCACGCGAGCAGTACTTC
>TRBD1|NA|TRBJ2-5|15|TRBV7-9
CASSLVGTGGETQYF
TGTGCCAGCAGCTTAGTTGGGACAGGGGGCGAGACCCAGTACTTC
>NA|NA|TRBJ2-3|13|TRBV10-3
CAISAEESDTQYF
TGTGCCATCAGTGCAGAGGAGTCAGATACGCAGTATTTT
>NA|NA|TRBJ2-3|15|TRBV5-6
CASSPAWDSTDTQYF
TGTGCCAGCAGCCCGGCCTGGGACTCCACAGATACGCAGTATTTT
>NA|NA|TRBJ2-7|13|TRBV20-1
CSASVAAFYEQYF
TGCAGTGCTAGTGTGGCGGCCTTCTACGAGCAGTACTTC
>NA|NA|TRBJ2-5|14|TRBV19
CASSTTGLEGTQYF
TGTGCCAGTAGTACGACGGGACTCGAGGGGACCCAGTACTTC
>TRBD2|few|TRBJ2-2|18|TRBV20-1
CSASSFGERGGNTGELFF
TGCAGTGCTAGTAGTTTCGGCGAGCGGGGGGGCAACACCGGGGAGCTGTTTTTT
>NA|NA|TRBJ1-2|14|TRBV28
CASSFIGQGLGYTF
TGTGCCAGCAGTTTTATTGGGCAGGGCCTTGGCTACACCTTC
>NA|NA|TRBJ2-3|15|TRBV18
CASSPRGGATDTQYF
TGTGCCAGCTCACCCCGCGGCGGTGCGACCGATACGCAGTATTTT
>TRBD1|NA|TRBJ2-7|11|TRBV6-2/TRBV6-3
CASSNRGPGYF
TGTGCCAGCAGCAACAGGGGACCTGGGTACTTC
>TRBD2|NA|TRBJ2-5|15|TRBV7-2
CASSPSAGGWETQYF
TGTGCCAGCAGCCCCTCCGCGGGAGGATGGGAGACCCAGTACTTC